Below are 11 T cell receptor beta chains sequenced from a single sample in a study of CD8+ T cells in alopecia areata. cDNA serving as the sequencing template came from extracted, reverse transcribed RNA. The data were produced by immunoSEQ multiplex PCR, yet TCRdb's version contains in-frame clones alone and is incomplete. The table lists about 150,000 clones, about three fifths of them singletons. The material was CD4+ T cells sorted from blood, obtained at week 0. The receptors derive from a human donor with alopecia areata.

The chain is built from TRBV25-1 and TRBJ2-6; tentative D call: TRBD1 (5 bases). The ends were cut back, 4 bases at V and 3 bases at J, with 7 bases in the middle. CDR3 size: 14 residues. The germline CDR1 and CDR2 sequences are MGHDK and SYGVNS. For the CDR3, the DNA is TGTGCCAGCAGTGTTACAGGTGGGGCCAACGTCCTGACTTTC. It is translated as CASSVTGGANVLTF.

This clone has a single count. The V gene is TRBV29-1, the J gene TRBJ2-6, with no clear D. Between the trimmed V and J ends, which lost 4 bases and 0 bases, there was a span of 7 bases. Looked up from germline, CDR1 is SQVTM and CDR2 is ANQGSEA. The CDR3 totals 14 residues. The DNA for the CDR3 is TGCAGCGTTGGTAGTAACTCTGGGGCCAACGTCCTGACTTTC. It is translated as CSVGSNSGANVLTF.

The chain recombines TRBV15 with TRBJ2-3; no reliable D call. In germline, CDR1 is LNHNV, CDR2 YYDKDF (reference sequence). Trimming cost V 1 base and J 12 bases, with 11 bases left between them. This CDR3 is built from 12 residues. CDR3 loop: CATSRASTQQYF. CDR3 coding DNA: TGTGCCACCAGCAGAGCGTCCACACAACAGTATTTT.

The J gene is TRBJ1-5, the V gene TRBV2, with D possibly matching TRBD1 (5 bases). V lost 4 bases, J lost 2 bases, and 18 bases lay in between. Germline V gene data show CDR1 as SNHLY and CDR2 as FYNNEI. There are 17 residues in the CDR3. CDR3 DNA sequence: TGTGCCAGCAGTGTCCGGGACGGAGGAGGTGGCAATCAGCCCCAGCATTTT. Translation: CASSVRDGGGGNQPQHF.

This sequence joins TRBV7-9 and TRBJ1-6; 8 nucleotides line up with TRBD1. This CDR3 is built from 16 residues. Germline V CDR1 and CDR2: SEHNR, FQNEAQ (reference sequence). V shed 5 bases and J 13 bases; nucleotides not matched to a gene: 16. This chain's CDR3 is CASSPLRTGSASPLHF. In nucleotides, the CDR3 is TGTGCCAGCAGCCCCCTCCGGACAGGGTCGGCGTCGCCCCTCCACTTT.

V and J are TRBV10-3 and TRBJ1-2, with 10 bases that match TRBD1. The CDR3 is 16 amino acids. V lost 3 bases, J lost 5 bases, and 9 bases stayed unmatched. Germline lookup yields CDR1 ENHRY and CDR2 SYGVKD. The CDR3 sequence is CAISDSRQGAQYGYTF. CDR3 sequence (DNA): TGTGCCATCAGTGACTCCCGACAGGGGGCGCAATATGGCTACACCTTC.

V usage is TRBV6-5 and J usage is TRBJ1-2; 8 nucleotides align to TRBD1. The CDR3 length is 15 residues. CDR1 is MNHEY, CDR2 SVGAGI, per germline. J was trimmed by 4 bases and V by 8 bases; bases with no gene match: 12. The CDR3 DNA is TGTGCCAGCGGGACAGGAGGTGATTATGGCTATGGCTACACCTTC. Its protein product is CASGTGGDYGYGYTF.

CDR3 DNA sequence: TGCAGCGTTGAGACTAACCAAGAGACCCAGTACTTC. Residues: CSVETNQETQYF. V usage is TRBV29-1 and J usage is TRBJ2-5; possibly TRBD2 for D (5 bases). The germline V gene encodes CDR1 SQVTM and CDR2 ANQGSEA. The CDR3 is made up of 12 amino acids. Trimming removed 3 bases from V and 0 bases from J, with 5 bases in between.

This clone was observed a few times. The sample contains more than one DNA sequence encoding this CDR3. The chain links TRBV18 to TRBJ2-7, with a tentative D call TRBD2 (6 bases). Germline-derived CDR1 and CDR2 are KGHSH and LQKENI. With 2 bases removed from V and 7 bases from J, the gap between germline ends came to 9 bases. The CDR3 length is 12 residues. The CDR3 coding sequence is TGTGCCAGCTCACCAACGGGGGTTGAGCAGTACTTC. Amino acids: CASSPTGVEQYF.

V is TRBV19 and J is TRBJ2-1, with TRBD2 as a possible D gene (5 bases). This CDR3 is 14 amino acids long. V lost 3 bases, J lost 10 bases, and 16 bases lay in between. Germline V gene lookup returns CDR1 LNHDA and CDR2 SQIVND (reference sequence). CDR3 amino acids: CASSIPGMAYEQFF. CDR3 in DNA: TGTGCCAGTAGTATCCCGGGAATGGCCTACGAGCAGTTCTTC.

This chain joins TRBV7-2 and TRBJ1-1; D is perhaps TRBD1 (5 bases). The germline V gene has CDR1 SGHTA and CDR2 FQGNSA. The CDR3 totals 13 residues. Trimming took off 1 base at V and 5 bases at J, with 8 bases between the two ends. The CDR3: CASSLVRGTEAFF. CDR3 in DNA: TGTGCCAGCAGCTTAGTCCGGGGGACTGAAGCTTTCTTT. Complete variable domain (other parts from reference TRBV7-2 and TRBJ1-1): GAGVSQSPSNKVTEKGKDVELRCDPISGHTALYWYRQSLGQGLEFLIYFQGNSAPDKSGLPSDRFSAERTGGSVSTLTIQRTQQEDSAVYLCASSLVRGTEAFFGQGTRLTVV.